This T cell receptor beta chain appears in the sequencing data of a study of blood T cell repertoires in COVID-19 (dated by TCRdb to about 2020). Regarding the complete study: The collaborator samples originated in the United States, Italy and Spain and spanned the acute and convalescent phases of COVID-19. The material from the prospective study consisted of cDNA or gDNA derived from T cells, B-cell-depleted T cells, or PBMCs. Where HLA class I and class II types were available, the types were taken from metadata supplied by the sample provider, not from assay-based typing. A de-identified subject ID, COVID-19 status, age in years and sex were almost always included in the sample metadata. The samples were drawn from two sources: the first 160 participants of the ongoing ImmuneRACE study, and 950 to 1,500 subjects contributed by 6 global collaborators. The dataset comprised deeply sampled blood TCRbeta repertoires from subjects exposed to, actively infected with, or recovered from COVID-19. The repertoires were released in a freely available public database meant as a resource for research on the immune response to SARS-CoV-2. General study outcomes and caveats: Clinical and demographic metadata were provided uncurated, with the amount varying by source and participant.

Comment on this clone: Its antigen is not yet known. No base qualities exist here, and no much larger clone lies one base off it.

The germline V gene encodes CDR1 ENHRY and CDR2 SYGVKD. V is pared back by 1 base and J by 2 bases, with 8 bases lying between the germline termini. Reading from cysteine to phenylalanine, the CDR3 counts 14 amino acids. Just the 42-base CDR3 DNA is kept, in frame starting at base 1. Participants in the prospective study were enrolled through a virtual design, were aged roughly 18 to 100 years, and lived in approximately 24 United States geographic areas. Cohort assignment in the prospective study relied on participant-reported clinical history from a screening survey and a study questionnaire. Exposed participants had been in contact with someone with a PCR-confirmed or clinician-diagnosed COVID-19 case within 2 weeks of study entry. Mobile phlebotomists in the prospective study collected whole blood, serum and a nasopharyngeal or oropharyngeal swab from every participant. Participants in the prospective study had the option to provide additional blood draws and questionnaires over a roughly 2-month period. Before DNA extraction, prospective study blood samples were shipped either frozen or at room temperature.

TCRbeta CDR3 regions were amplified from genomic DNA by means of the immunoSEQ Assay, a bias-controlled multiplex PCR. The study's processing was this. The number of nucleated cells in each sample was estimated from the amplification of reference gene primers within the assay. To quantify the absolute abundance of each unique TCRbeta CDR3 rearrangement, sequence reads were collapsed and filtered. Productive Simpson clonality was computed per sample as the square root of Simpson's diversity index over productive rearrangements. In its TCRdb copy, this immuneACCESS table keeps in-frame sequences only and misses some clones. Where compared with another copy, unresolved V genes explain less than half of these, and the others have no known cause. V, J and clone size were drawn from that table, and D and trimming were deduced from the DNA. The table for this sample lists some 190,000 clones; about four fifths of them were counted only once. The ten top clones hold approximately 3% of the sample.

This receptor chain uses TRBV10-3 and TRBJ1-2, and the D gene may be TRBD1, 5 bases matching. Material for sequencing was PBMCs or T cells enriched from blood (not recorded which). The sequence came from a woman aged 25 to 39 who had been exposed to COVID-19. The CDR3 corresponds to CAISELTVNYGYTF. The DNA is TGTGCCATCAGTGAGTTGACAGTAAACTATGGCTACACCTTC.